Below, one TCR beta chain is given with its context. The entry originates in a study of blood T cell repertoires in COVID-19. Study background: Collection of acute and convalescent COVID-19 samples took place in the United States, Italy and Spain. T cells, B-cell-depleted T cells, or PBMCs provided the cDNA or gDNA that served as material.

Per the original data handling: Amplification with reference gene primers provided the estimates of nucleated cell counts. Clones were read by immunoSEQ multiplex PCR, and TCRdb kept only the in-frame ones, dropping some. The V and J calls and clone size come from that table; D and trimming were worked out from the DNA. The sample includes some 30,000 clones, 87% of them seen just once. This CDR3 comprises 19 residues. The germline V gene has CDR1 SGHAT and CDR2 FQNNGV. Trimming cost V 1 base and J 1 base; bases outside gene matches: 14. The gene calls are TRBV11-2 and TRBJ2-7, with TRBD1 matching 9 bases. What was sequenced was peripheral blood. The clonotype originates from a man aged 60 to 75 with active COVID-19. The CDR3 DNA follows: TGTGCCAGCAGCTTAGTTTCCGGGACAGGGAGTCTTCGGTCCTACGAGCAGTACTTC. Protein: CASSLVSGTGSLRSYEQYF.